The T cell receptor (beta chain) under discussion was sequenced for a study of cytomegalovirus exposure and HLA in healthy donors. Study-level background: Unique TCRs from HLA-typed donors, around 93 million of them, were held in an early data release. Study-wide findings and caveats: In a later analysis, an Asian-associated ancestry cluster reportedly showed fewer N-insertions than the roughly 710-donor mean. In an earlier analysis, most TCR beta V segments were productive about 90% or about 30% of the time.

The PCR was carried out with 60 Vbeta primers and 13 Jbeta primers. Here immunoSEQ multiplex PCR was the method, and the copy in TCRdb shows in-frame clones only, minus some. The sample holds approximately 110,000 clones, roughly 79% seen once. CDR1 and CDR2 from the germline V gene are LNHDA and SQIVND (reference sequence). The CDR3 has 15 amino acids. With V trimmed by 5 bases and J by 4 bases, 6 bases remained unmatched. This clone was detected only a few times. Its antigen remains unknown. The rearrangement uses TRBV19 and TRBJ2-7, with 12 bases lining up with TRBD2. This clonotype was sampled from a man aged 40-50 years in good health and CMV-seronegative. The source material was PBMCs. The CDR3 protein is CASSPRTSGNYEQYF. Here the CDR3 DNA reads TGTGCCAGTAGTCCCCGGACTAGCGGGAATTACGAGCAGTACTTC.